The text below deals with one T cell receptor beta chain. What it recognizes is unknown. The data were obtained in a study of response to subunit inactivated influenza vaccine. Findings and caveats of the study: Authors suggested few new T cells are recruited by each seasonal influenza vaccination.

MiXCR, applied by TCRdb to the RT-PCR reads, yields one record per CDR3 protein. Of 550,000 to 600,000 distinct CDR3 sequences listed, 10% to 15% are singletons. The CDR3 length is 13 residues. Germline CDR1 is SGHDN and CDR2 is FVKESK. V was cut by 1 base and J by 3 bases, with 6 bases left in between. The sample consisted of PBMCs from blood, taken on the day of vaccination. The receptor's source is a man over 45 who received an inactivated influenza vaccine. The chain carries TRBV14 and TRBJ1-1; D possibly corresponds to TRBD1 (6 bases). CDR3: CASSQGTDTEAFF. CDR3 coding DNA: TGTGCCAGCAGCCAAGGGACAGACACTGAAGCTTTCTTT.